Listed below are T cell receptor beta chains from one sample, sequenced in a study of neoadjuvant anti-PD-1 for oral cavity cancer. Profiled with immunoSEQ multiplex PCR; TCRdb holds only in-frame clones, not every one. Counted here are around 60,000 clones, approximately 79% occurring once; the ten biggest clones make up just over 2.5%. The sequences come from PBMCs, collected before nivolumab (anti-PD-1) treatment. Source of these receptors: a person aged 35-79 years with oral cavity squamous cell carcinoma. The CDR3 runs from the conserved cysteine through the conserved F or W. The D gene is left open where the match is weak. Clone size is stated in some rows and not others, as once, few, many or a class when expanded.

D gene: TRBD2; V gene: TRBV5-1; CDR3 length: 17; clone size: NA; J gene: TRBJ2-1; CDR3 DNA: TGCGCCAGCAGCTCCAGGCTCGGGGAGGGAGGATACAATGAGCAGTTCTTC; CDR3 protein: CASSSRLGEGGYNEQFF
D gene: NA; V gene: TRBV19; CDR3 length: 14; clone size: NA; J gene: TRBJ2-1; CDR3 DNA: TGTGCCAGTAGTGAAGTCAGCTCCTACAATGAGCAGTTCTTC; CDR3 protein: CASSEVSSYNEQFF
D gene: NA; V gene: TRBV11-2; CDR3 length: 13; clone size: NA; J gene: TRBJ2-5; CDR3 DNA: TGTGCCAGCAGCATAATAAGTGCGGAGACCCAGTACTTC; CDR3 protein: CASSIISAETQYF
D gene: TRBD1; V gene: TRBV2; CDR3 length: 15; clone size: NA; J gene: TRBJ2-2; CDR3 DNA: TGTGCCAGCAGGCAGACAGGGGGCAACACCGGGGAGCTGTTTTTT; CDR3 protein: CASRQTGGNTGELFF
D gene: TRBD2; V gene: TRBV5-6; CDR3 length: 16; clone size: NA; J gene: TRBJ2-5; CDR3 DNA: TGTGCCAGCAGCTTGGCATTAGCGGGGGCCAGGGAGACCCAGTACTTC; CDR3 protein: CASSLALAGARETQYF
D gene: NA; V gene: TRBV5-5; CDR3 length: 15; clone size: few; J gene: TRBJ1-5; CDR3 DNA: TGTGCCAGCAGCTTGAACATAGGCTCCAATCAGCCCCAGCATTTT; CDR3 protein: CASSLNIGSNQPQHF
D gene: TRBD1; V gene: TRBV30; CDR3 length: 13; clone size: NA; J gene: TRBJ1-1; CDR3 DNA: TGTGCCTGGGTGAGACAGGGGGGGACTGAAGCTTTCTTT; CDR3 protein: CAWVRQGGTEAFF
D gene: NA; V gene: TRBV9; CDR3 length: 15; clone size: NA; J gene: TRBJ1-6; CDR3 DNA: TGTGCCAGCAGCCCTTCCGGGACCGTCAATTCACCCCTCCACTTT; CDR3 protein: CASSPSGTVNSPLHF
D gene: NA; V gene: TRBV5-4; CDR3 length: 14; clone size: few; J gene: TRBJ2-1; CDR3 DNA: TGTGCCAGCAGCCGGGGAGGGGGAGCTGGTGAGCAGTTCTTC; CDR3 protein: CASSRGGGAGEQFF
D gene: NA; V gene: TRBV5-1; CDR3 length: 12; clone size: NA; J gene: TRBJ1-1; CDR3 DNA: TGCGCCAGCAGCTCCACCTGGGGTGAAGCTTTCTTT; CDR3 protein: CASSSTWGEAFF
D gene: TRBD1; V gene: TRBV11-3; CDR3 length: 17; clone size: NA; J gene: TRBJ2-1; CDR3 DNA: TGTGCCAGCAGCTTAGATCAAGCCGGGACAGTTTACAATGAGCAGTTCTTC; CDR3 protein: CASSLDQAGTVYNEQFF
D gene: NA; V gene: TRBV11-2; CDR3 length: 15; clone size: few; J gene: TRBJ2-2; CDR3 DNA: TGTGCCAGCAGCTCTGGACTTTTGAACACCGGGGAGCTGTTTTTT; CDR3 protein: CASSSGLLNTGELFF
D gene: TRBD1; V gene: TRBV7-2; CDR3 length: 15; clone size: NA; J gene: TRBJ1-6; CDR3 DNA: TGTGCCAGCAGCTTATCAGAGGGGGCAAATTCACCCCTCCACTTT; CDR3 protein: CASSLSEGANSPLHF
D gene: TRBD1; V gene: TRBV28; CDR3 length: 14; clone size: NA; J gene: TRBJ1-1; CDR3 DNA: TGTGCCAGCAGTGGGACGGGACAGGGATTCGAAGCTTTCTTT; CDR3 protein: CASSGTGQGFEAFF
D gene: TRBD2; V gene: TRBV4-2; CDR3 length: 16; clone size: few; J gene: TRBJ2-1; CDR3 DNA: TGTGCCAGCAGCCAAGAGGGACTAGCGGGAGGGAATGAGCAGTTCTTC; CDR3 protein: CASSQEGLAGGNEQFF
D gene: TRBD1; V gene: TRBV12-5; CDR3 length: 14; clone size: medium-sized; J gene: TRBJ2-2; CDR3 DNA: TGTGCTAGTGGTGCAAACAGGGGCACCGGGGAGCTGTTTTTT; CDR3 protein: CASGANRGTGELFF
D gene: TRBD1; V gene: TRBV6-1; CDR3 length: 15; clone size: NA; J gene: TRBJ1-5; CDR3 DNA: TGTGCCAGCAGTGAAGGACAGGGAAACTATCAGCCCCAGCATTTT; CDR3 protein: CASSEGQGNYQPQHF
D gene: NA; V gene: TRBV7-9; CDR3 length: 12; clone size: NA; J gene: TRBJ2-1; CDR3 DNA: TGTGCCAGCAGTGCGGGACTGACGACTTGGTTCTTC; CDR3 protein: CASSAGLTTWFF
D gene: NA; V gene: TRBV7-3; CDR3 length: 14; clone size: few; J gene: TRBJ2-3; CDR3 DNA: TGTGCCAGCAGCTTATCTGGGCCCCCGGATACGCAGTATTTT; CDR3 protein: CASSLSGPPDTQYF
D gene: TRBD1; V gene: TRBV7-3; CDR3 length: 13; clone size: NA; J gene: TRBJ1-1; CDR3 DNA: TGTGCCAGCAGCTCGCCCACAGGGGGCGAAGCTTTCTTT; CDR3 protein: CASSSPTGGEAFF
D gene: NA; V gene: TRBV6-4; CDR3 length: 13; clone size: NA; J gene: TRBJ2-2; CDR3 DNA: TGTGCCAGCTTCTCCTGGAACACCGGGGAGCTGTTTTTT; CDR3 protein: CASFSWNTGELFF
D gene: NA; V gene: TRBV28; CDR3 length: 14; clone size: NA; J gene: TRBJ2-1; CDR3 DNA: TGTGCCAGCAGTTTAGGGGGGGGCGGAAGGGAGCAGTTCTTC; CDR3 protein: CASSLGGGGREQFF
D gene: NA; V gene: TRBV19; CDR3 length: 14; clone size: few; J gene: TRBJ1-2; CDR3 DNA: TGTGCCAGTAGTATATCGGCAAGGGAGTCGGGCTACACCTTC; CDR3 protein: CASSISARESGYTF
D gene: NA; V gene: TRBV6-5; CDR3 length: 13; clone size: NA; J gene: TRBJ2-7; CDR3 DNA: TGTGCCAGCAGTTACTCGTTAATCAACGAGCAGTACTTC; CDR3 protein: CASSYSLINEQYF
D gene: NA; V gene: TRBV6-5; CDR3 length: 14; clone size: few; J gene: TRBJ2-1; CDR3 DNA: TGTGCCAGCAGTTACTCGGGGGCCTACAATGAGCAGTTCTTC; CDR3 protein: CASSYSGAYNEQFF
D gene: NA; V gene: TRBV9; CDR3 length: 14; clone size: NA; J gene: TRBJ2-7; CDR3 DNA: TGTGCCAGCAGCGTAGAACGGACGGACTACGAGCAGTACTTC; CDR3 protein: CASSVERTDYEQYF